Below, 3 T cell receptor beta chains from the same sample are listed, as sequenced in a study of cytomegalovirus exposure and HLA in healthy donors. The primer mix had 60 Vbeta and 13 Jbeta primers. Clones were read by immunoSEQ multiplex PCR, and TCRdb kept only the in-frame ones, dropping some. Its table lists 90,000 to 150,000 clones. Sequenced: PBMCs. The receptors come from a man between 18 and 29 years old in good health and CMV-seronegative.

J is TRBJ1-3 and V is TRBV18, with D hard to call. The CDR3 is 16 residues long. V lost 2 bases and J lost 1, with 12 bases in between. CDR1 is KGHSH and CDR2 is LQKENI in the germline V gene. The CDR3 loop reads CASSPVERGSGNTIYF. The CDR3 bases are TGTGCCAGCTCACCAGTAGAGAGAGGGTCTGGAAACACCATATATTTT.

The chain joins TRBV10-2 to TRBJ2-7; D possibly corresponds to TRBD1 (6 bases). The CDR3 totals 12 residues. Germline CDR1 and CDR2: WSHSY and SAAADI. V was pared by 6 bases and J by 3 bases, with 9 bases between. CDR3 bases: TGCGCCAGCAGCTCGGACAGCTACGAGCAGTACTTC. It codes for CASSSDSYEQYF.

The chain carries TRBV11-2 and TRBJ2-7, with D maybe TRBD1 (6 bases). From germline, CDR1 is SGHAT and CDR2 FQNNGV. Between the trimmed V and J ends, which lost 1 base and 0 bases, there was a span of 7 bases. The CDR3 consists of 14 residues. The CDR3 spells CASSLVGHSYEQYF. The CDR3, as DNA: TGTGCCAGCAGCTTAGTGGGACACTCCTACGAGCAGTACTTC.